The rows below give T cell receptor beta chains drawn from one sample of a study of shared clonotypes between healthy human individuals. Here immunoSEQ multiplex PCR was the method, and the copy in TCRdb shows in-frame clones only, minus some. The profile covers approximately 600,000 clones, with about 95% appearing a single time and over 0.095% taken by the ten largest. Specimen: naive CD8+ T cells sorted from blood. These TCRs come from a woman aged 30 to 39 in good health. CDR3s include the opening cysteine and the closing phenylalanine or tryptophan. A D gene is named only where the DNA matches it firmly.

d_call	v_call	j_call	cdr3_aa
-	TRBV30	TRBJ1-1	CAWTVGGGTEAFF
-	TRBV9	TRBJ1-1	CASSVVGLGTEAFF
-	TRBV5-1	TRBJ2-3	CASSLVREGTDTQYF
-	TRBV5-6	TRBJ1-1	CASSLANTEAFF
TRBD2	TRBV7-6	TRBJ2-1	CASSLDSGRVYNEQFF
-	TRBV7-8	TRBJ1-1	CASSPALRREAFF
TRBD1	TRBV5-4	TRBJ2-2	CASSLAGTDLFGELFF
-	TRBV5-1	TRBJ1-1	CASSLEQGFTEAFF
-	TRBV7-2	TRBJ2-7	CASGPGDFDEQYF
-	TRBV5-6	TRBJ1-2	CASSRGTARGYTF
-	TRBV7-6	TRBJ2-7	CASSLAVGATYEQYF
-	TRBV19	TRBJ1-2	CASSISQGGSEGYTF
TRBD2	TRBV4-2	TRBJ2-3	CASSLTSGTKDTQYF
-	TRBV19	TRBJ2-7	CASGDIYEQYF
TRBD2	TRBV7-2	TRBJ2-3	CASSPTSGRSDTQYF
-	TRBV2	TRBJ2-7	CARQKGPSSYEQYF
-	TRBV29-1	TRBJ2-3	CSVEGPPGVFTDTQYF
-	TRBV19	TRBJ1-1	CASIRGRTEAFF
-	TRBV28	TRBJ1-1	CASSFFQGGSEAFF
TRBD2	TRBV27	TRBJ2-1	CASSLREVGYNEQFF
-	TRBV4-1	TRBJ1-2	CASSPLRSNYGYTF
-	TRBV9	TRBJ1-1	CASSARGTGLNTEAFF
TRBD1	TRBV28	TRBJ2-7	CASSLDRVEQYF
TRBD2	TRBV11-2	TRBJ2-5	CASSPGTSGRAPLETQYF
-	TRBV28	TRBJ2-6	CASSLSPGSGNARAGANVLTF
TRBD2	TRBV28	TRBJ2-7	CASSRGVSGSRHEQYF
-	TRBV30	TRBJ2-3	CAWSVWAARVGTDTQYF
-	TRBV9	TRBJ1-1	CASGIVGYMNTEAFF
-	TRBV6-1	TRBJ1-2	CASSVVSGYTF
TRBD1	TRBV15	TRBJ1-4	CATSIPDRGLLARLPTNEKLFF
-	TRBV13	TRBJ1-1	CASSLVGDGQNTEAFF
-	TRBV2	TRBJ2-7	CASSEGVDYEQYF
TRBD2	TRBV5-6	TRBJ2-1	CASRPSGAYNEQFF
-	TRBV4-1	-	CASSQEQGPNEQYF
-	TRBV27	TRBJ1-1	CASSLSGERTEAFF
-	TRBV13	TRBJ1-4	CASREGAGSEKLFF
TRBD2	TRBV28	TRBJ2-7	CASIDAGTLAGVKQYF
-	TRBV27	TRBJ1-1	CASSPGSLPNTEAFF
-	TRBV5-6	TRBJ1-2	CASSLAGTSYGYTF
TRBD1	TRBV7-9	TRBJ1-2	CASSLMMTGAANYGYTF
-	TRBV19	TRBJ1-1	CASSLGGLGSTEAFF
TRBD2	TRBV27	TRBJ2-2	CASSSALEGLQNTGELFF
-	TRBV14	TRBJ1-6	CASSQASGNNSPLHF
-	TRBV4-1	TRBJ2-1	CASSQDLAPPYNEQFF
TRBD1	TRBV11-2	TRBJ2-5	CASSRLGQKETQYF
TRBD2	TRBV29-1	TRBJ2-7	CSVEWTQTSGLPYEQYF
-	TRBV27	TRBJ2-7	CASSPTGIGYEQYF
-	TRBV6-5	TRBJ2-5	CASRTYGQTKETQYF
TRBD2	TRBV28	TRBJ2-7	CASSLSLGGTSGRAGEQYF
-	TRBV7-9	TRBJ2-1	CASSAPDEQFF
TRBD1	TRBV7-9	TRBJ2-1	CASSIGTGENNEQFF
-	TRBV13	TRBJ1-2	CASSSGDYGYTF
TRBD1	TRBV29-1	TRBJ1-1	CSVGDRGLVNTEAFF
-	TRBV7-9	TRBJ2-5	CASSLGLQETQYF